The rows below give T cell receptor beta chains drawn from one sample of a study of cytomegalovirus exposure and HLA in healthy donors. Data came from immunoSEQ multiplex PCR; TCRdb stores just in-frame clones and leaves some out. Of tens of thousands of clones listed, 85% to 95% are singletons. The sequencing sample was made of PBMCs. The receptors here all came from a woman aged 18-30 years in good health and CMV-seropositive. Each CDR3 is given with its conserved first and last residue. The order of the fields is CDR3 length, D gene, J gene, V gene, clone size, CDR3 protein, CDR3 DNA. D genes are given only for firm matches. Expanded clones are given a class, and other clones once, few, many or no size at all.

cdr3_length: 16; d_call: TRBD2; j_call: TRBJ2-3; v_call: TRBV5-4; clone_size: -; cdr3_aa: CASSSPLRGGADTQYF; cdr3_nt: TGTGCCAGCAGCTCCCCTTTGCGGGGGGGGGCAGATACGCAGTATTTT
cdr3_length: 13; d_call: -; j_call: TRBJ1-2; v_call: TRBV9; clone_size: -; cdr3_aa: CASSATGIYGYTF; cdr3_nt: TGTGCCAGCAGCGCCACAGGGATCTATGGCTACACCTTC
cdr3_length: 14; d_call: -; j_call: TRBJ1-1; v_call: TRBV4-3; clone_size: -; cdr3_aa: CASTPDSMRTEAFF; cdr3_nt: TGCGCCAGCACCCCCGACAGTATGAGGACTGAAGCTTTCTTT
cdr3_length: 14; d_call: -; j_call: TRBJ2-7; v_call: TRBV7-3; clone_size: -; cdr3_aa: CASSPWGDGYEQYF; cdr3_nt: TGTGCCAGCAGCCCCTGGGGAGACGGTTACGAGCAGTACTTC
cdr3_length: 13; d_call: -; j_call: TRBJ1-2; v_call: TRBV2; clone_size: -; cdr3_aa: CASSEASSLGYTF; cdr3_nt: TGTGCCAGCAGTGAAGCGAGTAGTCTCGGCTACACCTTC
cdr3_length: 13; d_call: TRBD2; j_call: TRBJ2-3; v_call: TRBV5-6; clone_size: -; cdr3_aa: CASSRLAPDTQYF; cdr3_nt: TGTGCCAGCAGCCGACTAGCTCCGGATACGCAGTATTTT
cdr3_length: 11; d_call: -; j_call: TRBJ2-1; v_call: TRBV19; clone_size: -; cdr3_aa: CASRTRGEQFF; cdr3_nt: TGTGCCAGCCGGACCCGGGGTGAGCAGTTCTTC
cdr3_length: 16; d_call: -; j_call: TRBJ2-1; v_call: TRBV5-8; clone_size: -; cdr3_aa: CASSLLGRSSYNEQFF; cdr3_nt: TGTGCCAGCAGCTTGTTGGGGCGGAGCTCCTACAATGAGCAGTTCTTC
cdr3_length: 12; d_call: -; j_call: TRBJ1-2; v_call: TRBV11-2; clone_size: -; cdr3_aa: CASSSGNYGYTF; cdr3_nt: TGTGCCAGCAGCTCAGGGAACTATGGCTACACCTTC
cdr3_length: 11; d_call: TRBD1; j_call: TRBJ1-2; v_call: TRBV6-1; clone_size: -; cdr3_aa: CASSGDSGYTF; cdr3_nt: TGTGCCAGCAGTGGGGACAGTGGCTACACCTTC
cdr3_length: 15; d_call: TRBD2; j_call: TRBJ2-2; v_call: TRBV5-1; clone_size: -; cdr3_aa: CASSSSGRGTGELFF; cdr3_nt: TGCGCCAGCAGCTCCTCCGGGAGGGGTACCGGGGAGCTGTTTTTT
cdr3_length: 18; d_call: TRBD2; j_call: TRBJ2-2; v_call: TRBV9; clone_size: -; cdr3_aa: CASSVGVGLAANTGELFF; cdr3_nt: TGTGCCAGCAGCGTAGGAGTGGGACTAGCAGCAAACACCGGGGAGCTGTTTTTT
cdr3_length: 23; d_call: -; j_call: TRBJ2-7; v_call: TRBV28; clone_size: -; cdr3_aa: CASNLNRRLTTRNRAGGAYEQYF; cdr3_nt: TGTGCCAGCAACCTAAACCGTCGACTTACAACCAGAAACCGCGCGGGTGGGGCCTACGAGCAGTACTTC
cdr3_length: 15; d_call: TRBD1; j_call: TRBJ2-7; v_call: TRBV10-3; clone_size: once; cdr3_aa: CAISERWDRGLKQYF; cdr3_nt: TGTGCCATCTCGGAGCGGTGGGACAGGGGGTTGAAGCAGTACTTC
cdr3_length: 16; d_call: TRBD2; j_call: TRBJ2-3; v_call: TRBV7-7; clone_size: -; cdr3_aa: CASSTGLAGTTDTQYF; cdr3_nt: TGTGCCAGCAGCACGGGACTAGCGGGAACCACAGATACGCAGTATTTT
cdr3_length: 15; d_call: TRBD1; j_call: TRBJ1-2; v_call: TRBV28; clone_size: -; cdr3_aa: CASRSPGQGSYGYTF; cdr3_nt: TGTGCCAGCCGATCACCGGGACAGGGTAGCTATGGCTACACCTTC
cdr3_length: 14; d_call: TRBD1; j_call: TRBJ1-5; v_call: TRBV30; clone_size: -; cdr3_aa: CAWSQGGVPQPQHF; cdr3_nt: TGTGCCTGGAGCCAAGGGGGCGTACCTCAGCCCCAGCATTTT
cdr3_length: 15; d_call: TRBD1; j_call: TRBJ2-7; v_call: TRBV27; clone_size: once; cdr3_aa: CASSRRTGEIHEQYF; cdr3_nt: TGTGCCAGCAGTCGACGGACAGGGGAGATCCACGAGCAGTACTTC
cdr3_length: 17; d_call: TRBD2; j_call: TRBJ2-1; v_call: TRBV11-3; clone_size: -; cdr3_aa: CASSRGLAGVEGDEQFF; cdr3_nt: TGTGCCAGCAGCCGGGGACTAGCGGGCGTAGAGGGCGATGAGCAGTTCTTC
cdr3_length: 15; d_call: TRBD2; j_call: TRBJ2-7; v_call: TRBV28; clone_size: -; cdr3_aa: CASRSSGRSSYEQYF; cdr3_nt: TGTGCCAGCAGAAGTAGCGGGAGGAGCTCCTACGAGCAGTACTTC
cdr3_length: 12; d_call: -; j_call: TRBJ2-1; v_call: TRBV11-2; clone_size: -; cdr3_aa: CASSSQGLEQFF; cdr3_nt: TGTGCCAGCAGCTCCCAGGGACTCGAACAGTTCTTC
cdr3_length: 15; d_call: -; j_call: TRBJ2-1; v_call: TRBV7-3; clone_size: -; cdr3_aa: CASSPQGSSYNEQFF; cdr3_nt: TGTGCCAGCAGCCCTCAGGGGTCCTCCTACAATGAGCAGTTCTTC
cdr3_length: 16; d_call: -; j_call: TRBJ2-3; v_call: TRBV4-1; clone_size: once; cdr3_aa: CASSQVNRAGTDTQYF; cdr3_nt: TGCGCCAGCAGCCAAGTCAACAGGGCGGGCACAGATACGCAGTATTTT
cdr3_length: 15; d_call: -; j_call: TRBJ1-2; v_call: TRBV28; clone_size: -; cdr3_aa: CATGDGLLINYGYTF; cdr3_nt: TGTGCCACCGGAGACGGACTGCTGATTAACTATGGCTACACCTTC
cdr3_length: 15; d_call: -; j_call: TRBJ1-2; v_call: TRBV6-5; clone_size: -; cdr3_aa: CASSGRHLRGYGYTF; cdr3_nt: TGTGCCAGCAGTGGGCGACACCTTCGGGGCTATGGCTACACCTTC
cdr3_length: 12; d_call: TRBD1; j_call: TRBJ1-2; v_call: TRBV29-1; clone_size: once; cdr3_aa: CSIGDSMRGYTF; cdr3_nt: TGCAGCATCGGGGACAGCATGAGGGGCTACACCTTC
cdr3_length: 14; d_call: -; j_call: TRBJ1-1; v_call: TRBV28; clone_size: -; cdr3_aa: CASSLASLNTEAFF; cdr3_nt: TGTGCCAGCAGTTTGGCATCCTTGAACACTGAAGCTTTCTTT
cdr3_length: 17; d_call: -; j_call: TRBJ1-6; v_call: TRBV5-4; clone_size: -; cdr3_aa: CASSPPGVVGDNSPLHF; cdr3_nt: TGTGCCAGCTCCCCTCCGGGTGTTGTAGGAGATAATTCACCCCTCCACTTT
cdr3_length: 19; d_call: TRBD1; j_call: TRBJ1-4; v_call: TRBV9; clone_size: -; cdr3_aa: CASSVLPAGTGERDEKLFF; cdr3_nt: TGTGCCAGCAGCGTCCTCCCAGCCGGGACAGGGGAAAGGGATGAAAAACTGTTTTTT